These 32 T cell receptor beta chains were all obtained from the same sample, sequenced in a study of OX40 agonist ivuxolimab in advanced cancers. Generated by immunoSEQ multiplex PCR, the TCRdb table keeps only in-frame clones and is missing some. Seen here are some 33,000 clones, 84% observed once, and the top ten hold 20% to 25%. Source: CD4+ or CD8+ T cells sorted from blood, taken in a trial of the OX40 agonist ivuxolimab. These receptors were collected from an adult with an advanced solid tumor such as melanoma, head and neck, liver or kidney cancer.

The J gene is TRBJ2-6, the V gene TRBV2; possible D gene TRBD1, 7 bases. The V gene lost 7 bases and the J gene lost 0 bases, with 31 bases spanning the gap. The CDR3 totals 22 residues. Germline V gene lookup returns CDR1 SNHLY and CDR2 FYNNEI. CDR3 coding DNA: TGTGCCAGCACAGAGACAGGGAATTCTCTTGGGCTAGCGTACTCTGGGGCCAACGTCCTGACTTTC. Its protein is CASTETGNSLGLAYSGANVLTF. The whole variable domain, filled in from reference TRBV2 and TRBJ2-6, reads EPEVTQTPSHQVTQMGQEVILRCVPISNHLYFYWYRQILGQKVEFLVSFYNNEISEKSEIFDDQFSVERPDGSNFTLKIRSTKLEDSAMYFCASTETGNSLGLAYSGANVLTFGAGSRLTVL.

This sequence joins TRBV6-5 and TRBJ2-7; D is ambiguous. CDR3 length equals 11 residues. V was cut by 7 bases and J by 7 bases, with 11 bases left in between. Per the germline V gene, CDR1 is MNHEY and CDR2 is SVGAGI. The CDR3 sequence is CASIGGGEQYF. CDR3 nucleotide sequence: TGTGCCAGCATTGGTGGCGGTGAGCAGTACTTC.

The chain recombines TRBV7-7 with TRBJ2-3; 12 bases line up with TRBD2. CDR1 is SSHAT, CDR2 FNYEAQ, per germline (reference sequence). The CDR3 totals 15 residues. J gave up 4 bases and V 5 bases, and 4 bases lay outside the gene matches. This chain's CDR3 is CASSRTSGEADTQYF. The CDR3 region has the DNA TGTGCCAGCAGCCGGACTAGCGGGGAGGCAGATACGCAGTATTTT. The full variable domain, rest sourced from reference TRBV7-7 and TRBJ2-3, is GAGVSQSPRYKVTKRGQDVTLRCDPISSHATLYWYQQALGQGPEFLTYFNYEAQPDKSGLPSDRFSAERPEGSISTLTIQRTEQRDSAMYRCASSRTSGEADTQYFGPGTRLTVL.

The CDR3 DNA reads TGTGCCAGCAGCTTGGGCAGCTCGGGAGATACGCAGTATTTT. This codes for CASSLGSSGDTQYF. The chain carries TRBV5-6 and TRBJ2-3; D ambiguous. Deletions cut 0 bases from V and 5 bases from J, with 10 bases between. CDR1 and CDR2 from the germline V gene are SGHDT and YYEEEE. The CDR3 has 14 residues.

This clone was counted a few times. The CDR3 DNA follows: TGTGCCAGCACCCCGATTACGGGGGAAGCTAATGAAAAACTGTTTTTT. Translating it yields CASTPITGEANEKLFF. The chain uses TRBV2 and TRBJ1-4; a possible D gene is TRBD1 (5 bases). The CDR3 extends over 16 amino acids. Between the trimmed V and J ends, which lost 7 bases and 3 bases, there was a span of 18 bases. Per the germline V gene, CDR1 is SNHLY and CDR2 is FYNNEI.

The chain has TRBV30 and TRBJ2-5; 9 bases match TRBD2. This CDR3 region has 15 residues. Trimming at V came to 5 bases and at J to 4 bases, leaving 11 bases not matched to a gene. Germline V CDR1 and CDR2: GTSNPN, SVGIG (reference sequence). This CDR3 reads CAWVSSSGSVETQYF. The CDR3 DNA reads TGTGCCTGGGTGAGCAGTAGCGGGAGTGTAGAGACCCAGTACTTC.

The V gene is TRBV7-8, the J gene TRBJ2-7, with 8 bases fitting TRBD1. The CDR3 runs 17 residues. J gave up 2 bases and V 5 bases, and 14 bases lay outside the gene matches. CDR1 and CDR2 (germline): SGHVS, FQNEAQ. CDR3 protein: CASSKGPPTGAPYEQYF. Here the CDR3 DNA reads TGTGCCAGCAGCAAAGGGCCCCCGACAGGGGCTCCCTACGAGCAGTACTTC.

In DNA, the CDR3 is TGTGCCAGCAGTTTAATCGCGGGGGGGTACAATGAGCAGTTCTTC. Encoded protein: CASSLIAGGYNEQFF. The V call is TRBV27, the J call TRBJ2-1; 9 bases map to TRBD2. The CDR3 spans 15 residues. V was pared by 2 bases and J by 4 bases, with 3 bases of the junction left unmatched. Germline lookup yields CDR1 MNHEY and CDR2 SMNVEV (reference sequence).

The CDR3 region has the DNA TGCGCCAGCAGCCAAGACCCTCCGGGAGGGTGGGGTACTGAAGCTTTCTTT. Translating gives CASSQDPPGGWGTEAFF. The chain is built from TRBV4-1 and TRBJ1-1; D is unclear. CDR1 and CDR2 (germline): MGHRA, YSYEKL. This CDR3 comprises 17 residues. V was cut by 0 bases and J by 5 bases, with 19 bases left in between.

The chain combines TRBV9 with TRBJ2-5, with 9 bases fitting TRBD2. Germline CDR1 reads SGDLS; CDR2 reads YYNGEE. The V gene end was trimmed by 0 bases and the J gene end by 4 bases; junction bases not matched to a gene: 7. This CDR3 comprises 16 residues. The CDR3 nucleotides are TGTGCCAGCAGCGTAGAGGCTAGCGGGGTCGGAGAGACCCAGTACTTC. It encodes CASSVEASGVGETQYF.

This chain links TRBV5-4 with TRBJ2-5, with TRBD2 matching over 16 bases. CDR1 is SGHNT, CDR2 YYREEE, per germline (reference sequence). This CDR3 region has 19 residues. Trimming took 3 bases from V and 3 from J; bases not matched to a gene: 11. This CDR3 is CASSYPGLAGGAAEETQYF. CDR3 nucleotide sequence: TGTGCCAGCAGCTACCCGGGACTAGCGGGGGGGGCAGCGGAAGAGACCCAGTACTTC.

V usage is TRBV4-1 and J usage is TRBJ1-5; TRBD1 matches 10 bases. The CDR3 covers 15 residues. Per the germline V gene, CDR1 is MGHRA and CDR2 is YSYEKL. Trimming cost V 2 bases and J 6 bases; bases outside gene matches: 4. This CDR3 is CASSQRTGGGQPQHF. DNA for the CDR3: TGCGCCAGCAGCCAAAGGACAGGGGGAGGTCAGCCCCAGCATTTT.

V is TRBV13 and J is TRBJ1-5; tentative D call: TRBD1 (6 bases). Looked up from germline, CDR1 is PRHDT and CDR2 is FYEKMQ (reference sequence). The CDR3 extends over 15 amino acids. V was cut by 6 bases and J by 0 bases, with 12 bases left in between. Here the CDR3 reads CASSQGGHSNQPQHF. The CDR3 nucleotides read TGTGCCAGCAGTCAAGGGGGTCATAGCAATCAGCCCCAGCATTTT.

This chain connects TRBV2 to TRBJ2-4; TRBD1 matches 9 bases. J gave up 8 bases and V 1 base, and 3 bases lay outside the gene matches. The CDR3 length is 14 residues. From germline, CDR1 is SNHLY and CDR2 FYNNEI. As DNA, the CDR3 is TGTGCCAGCAGTGAAGGGACAGGGGAGGACATTCAGTACTTC. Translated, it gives CASSEGTGEDIQYF.

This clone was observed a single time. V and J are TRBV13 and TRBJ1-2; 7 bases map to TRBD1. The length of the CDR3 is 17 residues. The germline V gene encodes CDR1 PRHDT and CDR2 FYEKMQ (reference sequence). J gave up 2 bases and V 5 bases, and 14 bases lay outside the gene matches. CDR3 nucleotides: TGTGCCAGCAGCCCGCCGGGTGGACAGGCGGGAAACTATGGCTACACCTTC. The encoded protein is CASSPPGGQAGNYGYTF. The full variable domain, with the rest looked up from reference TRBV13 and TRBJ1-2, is AAGVIQSPRHLIKEKRETATLKCYPIPRHDTVYWYQQGPGQDPQFLISFYEKMQSDKGSIPDRFSAQQFSDYHSELNMSSLELGDSALYFCASSPPGGQAGNYGYTFGSGTRLTVV.

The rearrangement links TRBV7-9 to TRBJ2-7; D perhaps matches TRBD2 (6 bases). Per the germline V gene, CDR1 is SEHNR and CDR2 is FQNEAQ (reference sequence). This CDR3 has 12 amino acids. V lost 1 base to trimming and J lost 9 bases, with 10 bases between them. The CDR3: CASSLGAGPQYF. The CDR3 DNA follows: TGTGCCAGCAGCTTAGGGGCGGGACCGCAGTACTTC. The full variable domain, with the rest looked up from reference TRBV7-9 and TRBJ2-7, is DTGVSQNPRHKITKRGQNVTFRCDPISEHNRLYWYRQTLGQGPEFLTYFQNEAQLEKSRLLSDRFSAERPKGSFSTLEIQRTEQGDSAMYLCASSLGAGPQYFGPGTRLTVT.

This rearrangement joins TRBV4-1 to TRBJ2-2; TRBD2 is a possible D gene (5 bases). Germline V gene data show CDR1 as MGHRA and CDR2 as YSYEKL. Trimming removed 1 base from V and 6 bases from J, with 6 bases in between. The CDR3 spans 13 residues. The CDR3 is CASSQGAAGELFF. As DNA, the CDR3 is TGCGCCAGCAGCCAAGGAGCGGCCGGGGAGCTGTTTTTT.

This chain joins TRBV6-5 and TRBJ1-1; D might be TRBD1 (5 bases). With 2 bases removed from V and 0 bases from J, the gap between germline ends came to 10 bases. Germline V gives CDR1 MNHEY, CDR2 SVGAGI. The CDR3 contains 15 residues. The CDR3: CASSYGGGLNTEAFF. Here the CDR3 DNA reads TGTGCCAGCAGTTACGGGGGTGGCTTGAACACTGAAGCTTTCTTT.

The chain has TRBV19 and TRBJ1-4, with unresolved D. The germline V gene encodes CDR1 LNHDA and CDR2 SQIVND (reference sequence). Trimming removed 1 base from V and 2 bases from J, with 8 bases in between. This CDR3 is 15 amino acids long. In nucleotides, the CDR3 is TGTGCCAGTAGTATAGGAGCGGAGACTAATGAAAAACTGTTTTTT. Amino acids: CASSIGAETNEKLFF.

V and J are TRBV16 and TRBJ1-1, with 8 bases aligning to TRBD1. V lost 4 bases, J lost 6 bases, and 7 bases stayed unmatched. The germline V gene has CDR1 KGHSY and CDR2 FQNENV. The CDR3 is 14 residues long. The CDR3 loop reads CASSPPPQGAEAFF. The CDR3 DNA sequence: TGTGCCAGCAGCCCCCCTCCACAGGGGGCTGAAGCTTTCTTT.

This chain's CDR3 is CASSTSAGGVYNEQFF. CDR3 DNA: TGTGCCAGCAGTACCTCGGCGGGGGGCGTGTACAATGAGCAGTTCTTC. J is TRBJ2-1 and V is TRBV2; 8 bases align to TRBD2. There are 16 residues in the CDR3. CDR1 and CDR2 from the germline V gene are SNHLY and FYNNEI. Trimming removed 5 bases from V and 4 bases from J; junction bases left unmatched: 10.

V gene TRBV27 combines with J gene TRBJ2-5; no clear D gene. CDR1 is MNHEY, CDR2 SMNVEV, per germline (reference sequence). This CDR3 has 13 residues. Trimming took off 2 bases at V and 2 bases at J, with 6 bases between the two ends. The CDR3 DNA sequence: TGTGCCAGCAGTTTAAACACACAAGAGACCCAGTACTTC. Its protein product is CASSLNTQETQYF.

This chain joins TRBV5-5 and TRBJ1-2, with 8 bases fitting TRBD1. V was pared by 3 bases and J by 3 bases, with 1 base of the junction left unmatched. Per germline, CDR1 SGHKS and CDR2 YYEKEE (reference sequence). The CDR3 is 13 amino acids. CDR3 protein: CASSSGGYYGYTF. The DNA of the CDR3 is TGTGCCAGCAGCTCAGGGGGCTACTATGGCTACACCTTC.

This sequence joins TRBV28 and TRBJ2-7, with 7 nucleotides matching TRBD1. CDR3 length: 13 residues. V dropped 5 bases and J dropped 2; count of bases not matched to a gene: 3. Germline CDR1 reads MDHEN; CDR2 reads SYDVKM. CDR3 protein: CASSQGQPYEQYF. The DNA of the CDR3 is TGTGCCAGCAGTCAGGGACAGCCCTACGAGCAGTACTTC.

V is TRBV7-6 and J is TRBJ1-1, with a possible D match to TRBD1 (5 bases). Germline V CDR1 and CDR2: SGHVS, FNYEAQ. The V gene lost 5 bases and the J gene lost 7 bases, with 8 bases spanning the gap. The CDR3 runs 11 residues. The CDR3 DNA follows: TGTGCCAGCAGCCCCGGGGGTGAAGCTTTCTTT. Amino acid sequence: CASSPGGEAFF.

The CDR3 sequence: CASSTLAGGPGDTQYF. The CDR3 DNA follows: TGTGCCAGCAGCACCCTAGCGGGGGGGCCAGGAGATACGCAGTATTTT. The chain carries TRBV9 and TRBJ2-3; 12 nucleotides align to TRBD2. The CDR3 sequence is 16 residues long. Germline V gives CDR1 SGDLS, CDR2 YYNGEE. V was clipped by 4 bases and J by 5 bases; unmatched bases: 8.

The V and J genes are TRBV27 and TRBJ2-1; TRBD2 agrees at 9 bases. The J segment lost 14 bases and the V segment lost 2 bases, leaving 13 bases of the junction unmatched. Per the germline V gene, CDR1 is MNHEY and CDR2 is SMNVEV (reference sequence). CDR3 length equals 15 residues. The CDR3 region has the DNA TGTGCCAGCAGTTTAAGGCGGGGGGGCGGTCGGGTGGAGTTCTTC. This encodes CASSLRRGGGRVEFF.

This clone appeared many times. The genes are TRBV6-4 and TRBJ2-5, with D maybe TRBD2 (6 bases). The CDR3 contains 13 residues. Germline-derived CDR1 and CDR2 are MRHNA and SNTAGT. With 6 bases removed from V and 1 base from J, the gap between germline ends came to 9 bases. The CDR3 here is CASSRDSQETQYF. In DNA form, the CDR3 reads TGTGCCAGCAGCCGGGACTCCCAAGAGACCCAGTACTTC.

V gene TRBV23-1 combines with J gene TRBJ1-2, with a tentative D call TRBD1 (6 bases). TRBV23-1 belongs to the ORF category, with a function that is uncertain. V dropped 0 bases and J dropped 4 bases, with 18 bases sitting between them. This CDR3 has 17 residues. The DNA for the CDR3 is TGCGCCAGCAGTCAATCCTTTACAGGGCGCAGAGTCTATGGCTACACCTTC. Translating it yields CASSQSFTGRRVYGYTF.

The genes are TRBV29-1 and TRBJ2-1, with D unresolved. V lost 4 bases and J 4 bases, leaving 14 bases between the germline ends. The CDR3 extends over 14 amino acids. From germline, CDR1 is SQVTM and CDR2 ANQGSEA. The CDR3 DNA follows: TGCAGCGTTGGAACCACCTCCCAATACAATGAGCAGTTCTTC. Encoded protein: CSVGTTSQYNEQFF.

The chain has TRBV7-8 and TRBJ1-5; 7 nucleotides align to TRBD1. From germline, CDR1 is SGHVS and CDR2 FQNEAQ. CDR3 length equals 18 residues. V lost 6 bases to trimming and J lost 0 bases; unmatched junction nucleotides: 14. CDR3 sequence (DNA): TGTGCCAGCAGTCTAGGGGCAGGGGGGGCCTATAGCAATCAGCCCCAGCATTTT. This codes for CASSLGAGGAYSNQPQHF.

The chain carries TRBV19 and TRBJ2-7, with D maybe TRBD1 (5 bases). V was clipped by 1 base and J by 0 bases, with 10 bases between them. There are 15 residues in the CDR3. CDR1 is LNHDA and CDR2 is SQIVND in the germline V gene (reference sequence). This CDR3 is CASSIATDSSYEQYF. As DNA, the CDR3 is TGTGCCAGTAGTATAGCGACAGATAGCTCCTACGAGCAGTACTTC.